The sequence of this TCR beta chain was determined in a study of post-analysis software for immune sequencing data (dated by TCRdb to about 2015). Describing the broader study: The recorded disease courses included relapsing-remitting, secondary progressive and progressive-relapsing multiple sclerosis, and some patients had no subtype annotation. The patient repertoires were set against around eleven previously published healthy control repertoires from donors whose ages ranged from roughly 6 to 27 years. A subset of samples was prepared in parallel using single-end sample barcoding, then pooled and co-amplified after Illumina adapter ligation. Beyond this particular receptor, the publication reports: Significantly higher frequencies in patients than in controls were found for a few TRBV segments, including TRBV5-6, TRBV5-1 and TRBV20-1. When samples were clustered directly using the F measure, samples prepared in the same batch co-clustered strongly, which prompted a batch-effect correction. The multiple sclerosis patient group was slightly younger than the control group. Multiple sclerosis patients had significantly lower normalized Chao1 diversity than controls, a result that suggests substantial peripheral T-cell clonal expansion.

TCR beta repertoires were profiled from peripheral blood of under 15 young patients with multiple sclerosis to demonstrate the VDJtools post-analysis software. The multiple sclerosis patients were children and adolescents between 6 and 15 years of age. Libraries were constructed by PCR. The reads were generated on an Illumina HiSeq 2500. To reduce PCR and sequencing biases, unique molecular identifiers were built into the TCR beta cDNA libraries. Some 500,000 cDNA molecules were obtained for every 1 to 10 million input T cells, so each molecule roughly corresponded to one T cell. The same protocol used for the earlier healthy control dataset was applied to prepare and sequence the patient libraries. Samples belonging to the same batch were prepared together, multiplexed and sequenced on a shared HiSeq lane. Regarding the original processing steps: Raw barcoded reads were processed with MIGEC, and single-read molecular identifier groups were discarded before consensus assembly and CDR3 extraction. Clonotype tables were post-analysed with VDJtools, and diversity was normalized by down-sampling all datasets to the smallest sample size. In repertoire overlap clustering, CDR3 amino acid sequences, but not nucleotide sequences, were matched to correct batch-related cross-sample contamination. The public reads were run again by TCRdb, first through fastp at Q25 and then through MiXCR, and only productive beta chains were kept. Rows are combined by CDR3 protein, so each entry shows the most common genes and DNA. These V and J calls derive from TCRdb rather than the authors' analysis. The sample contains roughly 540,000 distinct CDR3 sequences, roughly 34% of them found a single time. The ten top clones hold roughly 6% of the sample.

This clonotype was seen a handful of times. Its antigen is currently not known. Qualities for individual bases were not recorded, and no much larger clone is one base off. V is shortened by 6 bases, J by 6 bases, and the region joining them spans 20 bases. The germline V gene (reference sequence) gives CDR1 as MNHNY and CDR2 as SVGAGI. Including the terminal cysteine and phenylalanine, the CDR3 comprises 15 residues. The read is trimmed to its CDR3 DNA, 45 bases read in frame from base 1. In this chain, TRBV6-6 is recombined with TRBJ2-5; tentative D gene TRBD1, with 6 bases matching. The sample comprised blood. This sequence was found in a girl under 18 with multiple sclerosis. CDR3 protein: CASRVNRDVGKTQYF. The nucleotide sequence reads TGTGCCAGCAGGGTAAACAGGGATGTAGGAAAGACCCAGTACTTC.